This is a list of T cell receptor beta chains from one sample in a study of blood T cell repertoires in COVID-19. Measured with immunoSEQ multiplex PCR; TCRdb has only the in-frame clones, and not every one. This table has tens of thousands of clones, 82% appearing once. Sequencing used peripheral blood. These receptors all stem from a woman aged 55-70 years with acute or convalescent COVID-19. Both conserved end residues are part of each CDR3. D genes are given only for firm matches. Only some rows state a clone size, as once, few, many or a class for expanded clones.

size: .; J: TRBJ1-1; D: .; V: TRBV4-1; CDR3: CASSQDQGRSTEAFF; DNA: TGCGCCAGCAGCCAAGATCAGGGAAGGTCCACTGAAGCTTTCTTT
size: .; J: TRBJ2-6; D: .; V: TRBV5-1; CDR3: CASRRDSGANVLTF; DNA: TGCGCCAGCAGACGGGACTCTGGGGCCAACGTCCTGACTTTC
size: once; J: TRBJ1-1; D: .; V: TRBV4-2; CDR3: CASSQPSGRAEAFF; DNA: TGTGCCAGCAGCCAACCAAGTGGCAGGGCTGAAGCTTTCTTT
size: .; J: TRBJ2-3; D: TRBD2; V: TRBV9; CDR3: CASSIQATSGGTDTQYF; DNA: TGTGCCAGCAGCATACAGGCGACTAGCGGAGGCACAGATACGCAGTATTTT
size: once; J: TRBJ1-3; D: .; V: TRBV7-8; CDR3: CASSLARPGSGNTIYF; DNA: TGTGCCAGCAGCTTAGCGCGGCCGGGCTCTGGAAACACCATATATTTT
size: .; J: TRBJ2-5; D: TRBD2; V: TRBV28; CDR3: CASSLGGDVVETQYF; DNA: TGTGCCAGCAGTTTGGGAGGGGACGTTGTGGAGACCCAGTACTTC
size: .; J: TRBJ2-5; D: .; V: TRBV27; CDR3: CASRARLQLGTQYF; DNA: TGTGCCAGCAGAGCCAGGCTACAGTTGGGGACCCAGTACTTC
size: .; J: TRBJ1-5; D: .; V: TRBV15; CDR3: CATSIHGPGLRQPQHF; DNA: TGTGCCACCAGCATCCATGGCCCAGGGCTAAGGCAGCCCCAGCATTTT
size: .; J: TRBJ2-2; D: TRBD2; V: TRBV11-2; CDR3: CASSRPGRAGELFF; DNA: TGTGCCAGCAGCAGACCAGGGAGGGCCGGGGAGCTGTTTTTT
size: .; J: TRBJ1-5; D: .; V: TRBV24-1; CDR3: CATSVATSNQPQHF; DNA: TGTGCCACCAGTGTTGCCACCAGTAATCAGCCCCAGCATTTT